This TCR beta chain was observed in a study of shared clonotypes between healthy human individuals. Findings of the study overall: Naive subsets, compared against memory subsets, generally had larger estimated richness values. Only blood underwent sampling, and tissue repertoires likely differ. With several donors compared, around 4.7% of naive CD4 clonotypes were shared.

In the case of this clone: Its antigen remains unidentified.

Per the germline V gene, CDR1 is MDHEN and CDR2 is SYDVKM. V was cut by 2 bases and J by 0 bases, with 10 bases left in between. This CDR3 has 15 amino acids. Replicate PCRs run on sorted subsets employed 200 ng DNA, some 33,000 T cell genomes. Assay: immunoSEQ multiplex PCR; the TCRdb copy retains only in-frame clones and omits some. The sample lists around 700,000 clones, approximately 79% occurring once. Sequenced sample: memory CD4+ T cells sorted from blood. Documented subset: CD45RA-negative fraction. The V call is TRBV28, the J call TRBJ1-1; D ambiguous. The clonotype was recovered from a woman in her 30s in good health. CDR3 bases: TGTGCCAGCAGTTTAACGTACAGACTGAACACTGAAGCTTTCTTT. This gives the protein CASSLTYRLNTEAFF.